The 16 T cell receptor beta chains listed next were all sequenced from one sample in a study of Ad26.COV2.S vaccination and SARS-CoV-2 variants. Some clones are missing from TCRdb's copy, which holds only in-frame ones; the method was immunoSEQ multiplex PCR. The table has about 680,000 clones, around 92% seen once. Documented treatment: around 19 received Ad26.COV2.S at low or high dose, single or two shots; roughly five received placebo; per-sample allocation not given. Samples analyzed were those drawn on day 63 after the first vaccine or placebo injection. This specimen consisted of peripheral blood, obtained in a trial of Ad26.COV2.S vaccine versus placebo. The receptors originated from a person aged 18-65 years who received the Ad26.COV2.S COVID-19 vaccine or a placebo.

This chain connects TRBV6-4 to TRBJ2-3, with 9 nucleotides matching TRBD2. V gave up 4 bases and J gave up 1 base; unmatched junction bases: 0. CDR1 and CDR2 (germline): MRHNA, SNTAGT. The CDR3 consists of 14 residues. The CDR3 bases are TGTGCCAGCAGTGGGACTAGCGGCACAGATACGCAGTATTTT. This translates into CASSGTSGTDTQYF.

This clone has more than one count but fewer than ten. The CDR3 nucleotides are TGTGCCAGCAGTACAACAGGGGATCAGCCCCAGCATTTT. Translating it yields CASSTTGDQPQHF. The V and J genes are TRBV6-6 and TRBJ1-5, with 7 nucleotides matching TRBD1. J was trimmed by 5 bases and V by 5 bases; bases with no gene match: 3. The CDR3 covers 13 residues. Germline-derived CDR1 and CDR2 are MNHNY and SVGAGI (reference sequence).

The chain joins TRBV2 to TRBJ1-2, with TRBD1 matching over 11 bases. The CDR3 loop spans 13 amino acids. Losses at the gene ends were 7 bases for V and 10 bases for J; bases not matched to a gene: 8. Germline CDR1 reads SNHLY; CDR2 reads FYNNEI. This CDR3 is CASTLDRGPYYTF. The CDR3, as DNA: TGTGCCAGCACCCTGGACAGGGGGCCATACTACACCTTC.

This sequence joins TRBV4-3 and TRBJ1-5; no firm D call. This CDR3 comprises 16 residues. CDR1 is LGHNA and CDR2 is YSLEER in the germline V gene. Deletions cut 0 bases from V and 4 bases from J, with 13 bases between. The CDR3 here is CASSQDTVRDNQPQHF. The CDR3 nucleotides read TGCGCCAGCAGCCAAGATACGGTGCGCGATAATCAGCCCCAGCATTTT.

The chain couples TRBV25-1 to TRBJ1-1; the D gene is possibly TRBD1 (6 bases). Germline-derived CDR1 and CDR2 are MGHDK and SYGVNS. Trimming stripped 4 bases from V and 5 bases from J, with 17 bases between. The CDR3 contains 15 residues. CDR3 residues: CASSGDRGRFTEAFF. The CDR3 nucleotides read TGTGCCAGCAGTGGTGATCGGGGGCGATTTACTGAAGCTTTCTTT.

The chain uses TRBV5-4 and TRBJ1-1; possibly TRBD1 for D (5 bases). The V end lost 7 bases, the J end lost 2 bases, and 9 bases lay between the germline ends. The CDR3 is 12 residues long. Germline V lookup: CDR1 SGHNT, CDR2 YYREEE (reference sequence). CDR3 sequence reads: CASGGFNTEAFF. The CDR3 DNA is TGTGCCAGCGGGGGGTTTAACACTGAAGCTTTCTTT.

The rearrangement links TRBV6-5 to TRBJ2-2, with D perhaps matching TRBD1 (6 bases). From germline, CDR1 is MNHEY and CDR2 SVGAGI. Deletions cut 3 bases from V and 4 bases from J, with 15 bases between. The CDR3 extends over 16 amino acids. The CDR3 DNA follows: TGTGCCAGCAGTTATATGGGGGCGGGTCCCACCGGGGAGCTGTTTTTT. Translated: CASSYMGAGPTGELFF.

This clone was recorded only once. The genes are TRBV5-4 and TRBJ2-3; D gene uncertain. The CDR3 is made up of 14 amino acids. Trimming removed 10 bases from V and 1 base from J, with 16 bases in between. The germline V gene encodes CDR1 SGHNT and CDR2 YYREEE (reference sequence). The CDR3: CASKGQYGTDTQYF. The CDR3 region has the DNA TGTGCCTCAAAGGGCCAATACGGCACAGATACGCAGTATTTT.

There are a few counts of this clone. The chain combines TRBV6-5 with TRBJ1-3; 7 bases agree with TRBD1. The V segment lost 4 bases and the J segment 4 bases; nucleotides outside the gene matches: 4. In germline, CDR1 is MNHEY, CDR2 SVGAGI. CDR3 length: 14 amino acids. DNA of the CDR3: TGTGCCAGCAGTTTTGGACAGGCGGGAAACACCATATATTTT. Protein: CASSFGQAGNTIYF.

This clone turned up a few times. Other nucleotide sequences from this sample produce the same CDR3. The CDR3: CATSDFYSYNEQFF. CDR3 DNA sequence: TGTGCCACCAGTGATTTCTACAGCTACAATGAGCAGTTCTTC. The gene calls are TRBV24-1 and TRBJ2-1; D unresolved. CDR3 length: 14 residues. V gave up 1 base and J gave up 3 bases, with 6 bases separating them. Per the germline V gene, CDR1 is KGHDR and CDR2 is SFDVKD.

V usage is TRBV5-1 and J usage is TRBJ1-1; the match to TRBD1 covers 7 bases. The CDR3 is made up of 14 amino acids. The V segment lost 0 bases and the J segment 5 bases; nucleotides outside the gene matches: 4. CDR1 is SGHRS, CDR2 YFSETQ, per germline. The CDR3 loop is CASSLEGGRTEAFF. The CDR3 coding sequence is TGCGCCAGCAGCTTGGAAGGGGGCCGAACTGAAGCTTTCTTT.

V usage is TRBV6-5 and J usage is TRBJ2-1, with a weak D call TRBD2 (7 bases). Per germline, CDR1 MNHEY and CDR2 SVGAGI. V was clipped by 6 bases and J by 15 bases, with 18 bases between them. The CDR3 sequence is 12 residues long. As DNA, the CDR3 is TGTGCCAGCAGCGATGTGAGGGGGGGGTTGTTCTTC. This gives the protein CASSDVRGGLFF.

This clone is labeled as medium-sized. The rearrangement uses TRBV5-8 and TRBJ2-5; D possibly uses TRBD1 or TRBD2 (7 bases each). Germline assignment: CDR1 SGHTS and CDR2 YDEGEE. CDR3 length: 14 residues. V was trimmed by 2 bases and J by 4 bases, leaving 12 bases between them. The CDR3 bases are TGTGCCAGCAGCTTTCGCAGGGGGGGAGAGACCCAGTACTTC. The encoded protein is CASSFRRGGETQYF. The complete variable domain, with remaining parts taken from reference TRBV5-8 and TRBJ2-5, reads EAGVTQSPTHLIKTRGQQATLRCSPISGHTSVYWYQQALGLGLQFLLWYDEGEERNRGNFPPRFSGRQFPNYSSELNVNALELEDSALYLCASSFRRGGETQYFGPGTRLLVL.

The J gene is TRBJ2-7, the V gene TRBV5-1; D is possibly TRBD2 (6 bases). V lost 0 bases to trimming and J lost 4 bases, with 20 bases between them. The CDR3 extends over 17 amino acids. Germline loops: CDR1 SGHRS, CDR2 YFSETQ. The CDR3 is CASSLDPPSVADYEQYF. CDR3 in DNA: TGCGCCAGCAGCTTGGACCCCCCTAGCGTAGCGGATTACGAGCAGTACTTC.

The chain couples TRBV27 to TRBJ2-6, with D possibly being TRBD1 (7 bases). Germline V gene lookup returns CDR1 MNHEY and CDR2 SMNVEV (reference sequence). The CDR3 contains 16 residues. The V gene lost 2 bases and the J gene lost 2 bases, with 10 bases spanning the gap. As DNA, the CDR3 is TGTGCCAGCAGTTTAGGCAGGGGGGCTGGGGCCAACGTCCTGACTTTC. Translating gives CASSLGRGAGANVLTF.

J is TRBJ1-3 and V is TRBV18; D possibly corresponds to TRBD1 (5 bases). This CDR3 has 17 amino acids. Germline-derived CDR1 and CDR2 are KGHSH and LQKENI. V lost 0 bases to trimming and J lost 0 bases, with 12 bases between them. In DNA, the CDR3 is TGTGCCAGCTCACCACCGAATCAGGGCGTCTCTGGAAACACCATATATTTT. This translates into CASSPPNQGVSGNTIYF.